Included here is one TCR beta chain sequence, with context. The data stem from a study of control samples from healthy donors and cancer patients. Repertoires were generated with immunoSEQ multiplex PCR, while TCRdb's copy carries only in-frame clones and drops some. The profile shows fewer than 150,000 clones, about 91% of them singletons. Germline V gene lookup returns CDR1 LNHDA and CDR2 SQIVND (reference sequence). With 0 bases removed from V and 0 bases from J, the gap between germline ends came to 9 bases. The CDR3 spans 16 residues. V gene TRBV19 combines with J gene TRBJ2-4; D unresolved. Source material: blood. This receptor was taken from a man aged 18-30 years in good health. The CDR3 DNA is TGTGCCAGTAGTATAGATCAAAGGGTAGCCAAAAACATTCAGTACTTC. Translating it yields CASSIDQRVAKNIQYF. The full variable domain, completed using reference TRBV19 and TRBJ2-4, is DGGITQSPKYLFRKEGQNVTLSCEQNLNHDAMYWYRQDPGQGLRLIYYSQIVNDFQKGDIAEGYSVSREKKESFPLTVTSAQKNPTAFYLCASSIDQRVAKNIQYFGAGTRLSVL.